This TCR beta chain was profiled in a study of T cells in Graves' hyperthyroidism and ophthalmopathy. The CDR3 totals 13 residues. Per the germline V gene, CDR1 is DFQATT and CDR2 is SNEGSKA (reference sequence). Amplification yielded TCR beta CDR3 regions, with RNA transcripts as the source. First-round RT-PCR of the TCR CDR3 relied on the HTBI primer set. Using its own MiXCR run on the multiplex PCR reads, TCRdb lists one record per CDR3 protein. The sample yields under 300,000 distinct CDR3 sequences, approximately 12% seen once. A remark on this clonotype: This sequence may be a read error, since a much larger clone differs from it by one base.

Disease duration under 2 months; hyperthyroidism patients were aged 18 to 65. For the diagnoses, clinical symptoms, serum thyroxine and TRAb, thyroid ultrasound and orbital computed tomography were used. Before ophthalmopathy appeared, progressors gave blood at initial hyperthyroidism diagnosis. PBMCs were collected from an approximately 9.3 ml volume of fresh peripheral blood. Sequencing was performed on blood. The rearrangement uses TRBV20-1 and TRBJ2-7, with 7 bases matching TRBD1. The TCR sequence derives from a woman aged 25-40 years with Graves' hyperthyroidism that later progressed to Graves' ophthalmopathy. The CDR3 spells CNARATGVGEQYF. In DNA form, the CDR3 reads TGCAATGCTAGAGCCACAGGGGTGGGGGAGCAGTACTTC.